The following is a TCR beta chain sequence with its context. The antigen is unknown. The data were taken from a study of CD8 T cells in ankylosing spondylitis. Germline V lookup: CDR1 DFQATT, CDR2 SNEGSKA (reference sequence). With 3 bases removed from V and 6 bases from J, the gap between germline ends came to 7 bases. The CDR3 loop spans 11 amino acids. TCRdb independently ran MiXCR on the 5' RACE reads; one entry per CDR3 protein. The table records approximately 540,000 distinct CDR3 sequences, 12% of them present only once. Study observations and caveats: Clones that were linked to disease were CD8+ and were relatively rare in peripheral blood. The study identified a TCR beta motif of fewer than 10 highly homologous variants that appeared characteristic of ankylosing spondylitis blood. Earlier authors reported some of these motif variants in reactive arthritis synovial fluid and blood.

Sequences were obtained from blood, either unsorted or a sorted T cell fraction (not recorded which). This rearrangement joins TRBV20-1 to TRBJ2-3; D is uncertain. The sequence came from a male donor with ankylosing spondylitis. CDR3 amino acids: CSASVLDTQYF. For the CDR3, the DNA is TGCAGTGCTAGTGTTTTGGATACGCAGTATTTT.